A single sample is the source of the 22 T cell receptor beta chains below, sequenced in a study of T-cell memory formation after mild COVID-19. One entry per CDR3 protein results from TCRdb running MiXCR on the 5' RACE reads. The sample has roughly 180,000 distinct CDR3 sequences; 18% are singletons. The sequenced material came from PBMCs or a T cell subset sorted from them (not recorded which). These receptors all come from a man between 18 and 35 years old who had mild COVID-19 (a few samples of this study predate the infection). Cell type and time point are not known.

The chain has TRBV4-1 and TRBJ2-4; no clear D. The ends were cut back, 5 bases at V and 0 bases at J, with 11 bases in the middle. This CDR3 spans 15 amino acids. CDR1 and CDR2 (germline): MGHRA, YSYEKL. The CDR3 protein is CASSSPSLAKNIQYF. The CDR3 DNA follows: TGCGCCAGCAGCTCCCCCAGCCTAGCCAAAAACATTCAGTACTTC.

The genes are TRBV6-1 and TRBJ2-5; D unclear. CDR3 length: 10 amino acids. Per germline, CDR1 MNHNS and CDR2 SASEGT. Trimming removed 7 bases from V and 5 bases from J, with 5 bases in between. The CDR3 coding sequence is TGTGCCAGCAATCGGGAGACCCAGTACTTC. This encodes CASNRETQYF.

The chain employs TRBV7-2 and TRBJ2-2; tentative D call: TRBD2 (6 bases). This CDR3 is built from 14 residues. CDR1 and CDR2 (germline): SGHTA, FQGNSA. V was shortened by 5 bases and J by 3 bases, with 10 bases between the two germline ends. CDR3 sequence (DNA): TGTGCCAGCAGCAATCGGAGGGACACCGGGGAGCTGTTTTTT. Its translation: CASSNRRDTGELFF.

The chain recombines TRBV3-1 with TRBJ2-7, with 9 bases identical to TRBD1. The germline CDR1 and CDR2 sequences are LGHDT and YNNKEL (reference sequence). The V and J ends lost 3 bases and 3 bases, in that order; junction bases with no gene match: 6. The CDR3 totals 15 residues. The CDR3 loop reads CASSHPGDRDYEQYF. The DNA for the CDR3 is TGTGCCAGCAGCCATCCCGGGGACAGGGACTACGAGCAGTACTTC.

The J gene is TRBJ2-7, the V gene TRBV7-3; the match to TRBD1 covers 8 bases. The V and J ends lost 5 bases and 6 bases, in that order; junction bases with no gene match: 6. The CDR3 length is 13 residues. Germline CDR1 SGHTA, CDR2 FQGTGA. The CDR3 region has the DNA TGTGCCAGCAGCATAGGACAGGGAGGCGAGCAGTACTTC. Its protein product is CASSIGQGGEQYF.

The chain links TRBV11-2 to TRBJ1-2; possible D gene TRBD1, 6 bases. This CDR3 spans 16 amino acids. CDR1 SGHAT and CDR2 FQNNGV come from the germline V gene. V was pared by 0 bases and J by 2 bases, with 13 bases between. CDR3 amino acids: CASSLEGRGGNYGYTF. CDR3 coding DNA: TGTGCCAGCAGCTTAGAGGGCAGGGGCGGAAACTATGGCTACACCTTC.

This clonotype was observed a handful of times. At one end, the junction sequence differs from germline, possibly due to a read error. V is TRBV7-9 and J is TRBJ2-1; possible D gene TRBD2, 5 bases. The CDR3 contains 13 residues. Germline V gene sequence: CDR1 SEHNR, CDR2 FQNEAQ (reference sequence). The CDR3 DNA is TGTGCCAGCACCTTATCGGGGAACAATGAGCAGTTCTTC. Its translation: CASTLSGNNEQFF.

This clonotype was counted a few times. The chain combines TRBV28 with TRBJ2-3; unclear D gene. Germline V gene data show CDR1 as MDHEN and CDR2 as SYDVKM. This CDR3 spans 11 amino acids. Trimming cost V 6 bases and J 6 bases, with 7 bases left between them. The DNA for the CDR3 is TGTGCCAGCAGAGACACCGATACGCAGTATTTT. Translated: CASRDTDTQYF.

The chain combines TRBV5-4 with TRBJ1-1, with unresolved D. V was clipped by 4 bases and J by 1 base, with 17 bases between them. Per germline, CDR1 SGHNT and CDR2 YYREEE (reference sequence). CDR3 size: 16 residues. The CDR3 is CASSPTGRLGNTEAFF. The CDR3 DNA is TGTGCCAGCAGCCCGACCGGACGGTTAGGGAACACTGAAGCTTTCTTT. Supplemented by reference TRBV5-4 and TRBJ1-1, the full variable domain reads ETGVTQSPTHLIKTRGQQVTLRCSSQSGHNTVSWYQQALGQGPQFIFQYYREEENGRGNFPPRFSGLQFPNYSSELNVNALELDDSALYLCASSPTGRLGNTEAFFGQGTRLTVV.

Ten or more counts support this clonotype. The chain couples TRBV5-6 to TRBJ2-3, with a possible D match to TRBD1 (5 bases). The CDR3 has 14 amino acids. Looked up from germline, CDR1 is SGHDT and CDR2 is YYEEEE. Deletions cut 1 base from V and 2 bases from J, with 8 bases between. In DNA, the CDR3 is TGTGCCAGCAGCTTGAGGGGATACACAGATACGCAGTATTTT. Translated: CASSLRGYTDTQYF.

As DNA, the CDR3 is TGTGCCAGCAGTGAGGCGGACCGGTTCTTC. Translating it yields CASSEADRFF. V gene TRBV2 combines with J gene TRBJ2-1; D gene uncertain. Germline lookup yields CDR1 SNHLY and CDR2 FYNNEI. V was pared by 3 bases and J by 15 bases, with 9 bases between. The CDR3 has 10 residues.

This chain uses TRBV28 with TRBJ2-7; TRBD2 aligns across 9 bases. This CDR3 contains 12 residues. Germline V gene sequence: CDR1 MDHEN, CDR2 SYDVKM. The CDR3 nucleotides read TGTGTCACGGCGGGGGGGCTTTACGAGCAGTACTTC. This translates into CVTAGGLYEQYF.

This clonotype was detected only a few times. The CDR3 bases are TGCGCCAGCAGCCAAGAACCTAGGAGAGCGGATACGCAGTATTTT. Translating it yields CASSQEPRRADTQYF. This chain links TRBV4-3 with TRBJ2-3, with D unclear. There are 15 residues in the CDR3. Germline V gene sequence: CDR1 LGHNA, CDR2 YSLEER. The germline V and J ends were trimmed by 0 bases and 6 bases, with 13 bases remaining between them.

The rearrangement uses TRBV20-1 and TRBJ1-1; possibly TRBD1 for D (5 bases). The V end lost 4 bases, the J end lost 6 bases, and 18 bases lay between the germline ends. Germline V gene lookup returns CDR1 DFQATT and CDR2 SNEGSKA (reference sequence). The CDR3 loop spans 14 amino acids. The CDR3 loop is CSATTPGKWAEAFF. The CDR3 nucleotides are TGCAGTGCTACGACACCAGGGAAGTGGGCTGAAGCTTTCTTT.

The genes are TRBV12-3 or TRBV12-4 and TRBJ1-1; 10 nucleotides line up with TRBD1. The CDR3 has 16 residues. J was trimmed by 0 bases and V by 3 bases; bases with no gene match: 4. This CDR3 reads CASSFRDRGLNTEAFF. CDR3 DNA: TGTGCCAGCAGTTTCCGGGACAGGGGCTTGAACACTGAAGCTTTCTTT.

The chain couples TRBV4-1 to TRBJ2-3, with D unclear. In germline, CDR1 is MGHRA, CDR2 YSYEKL. V lost 5 bases to trimming and J lost 5 bases, with 11 bases between them. The CDR3 covers 13 residues. DNA of the CDR3: TGCGCCAGCAGCTATCTAGTGGGAGATACGCAGTATTTT. Translated: CASSYLVGDTQYF.

The chain uses TRBV5-1 and TRBJ2-3, with 9 bases aligning to TRBD1. The CDR3 sequence is 13 residues long. Germline loops: CDR1 SGHRS, CDR2 YFSETQ. V lost 6 bases, J lost 5 bases, and 4 bases stayed unmatched. The chain's CDR3 is CASNRGREDTQYF. Here the CDR3 DNA reads TGCGCCAGCAACAGGGGGCGCGAAGATACGCAGTATTTT. The entire variable domain, with the rest obtained from reference TRBV5-1 and TRBJ2-3, is as follows: KAGVTQTPRYLIKTRGQQVTLSCSPISGHRSVSWYQQTPGQGLQFLFEYFSETQRNKGNFPGRFSGRQFSNSRSEMNVSTLELGDSALYLCASNRGREDTQYFGPGTRLTVL.

The genes are TRBV7-9 and TRBJ1-5, with 8 positions matching TRBD1. The V gene's germline CDR1 is SEHNR and CDR2 FQNEAQ (reference sequence). The V and J ends lost 11 bases and 5 bases, in that order; junction bases with no gene match: 8. This CDR3 spans 13 amino acids. For the CDR3, the DNA is TGTGCCTGCGGGGCACAGGGGGATCAGCCCCAGCATTTT. This encodes CACGAQGDQPQHF.

This chain joins TRBV9 and TRBJ2-5; 8 bases agree with TRBD2. The CDR3 consists of 15 residues. Per germline, CDR1 SGDLS and CDR2 YYNGEE. J was trimmed by 5 bases and V by 3 bases; bases with no gene match: 9. The CDR3 protein is CASSGLAGPMETQYF. CDR3 sequence (DNA): TGTGCCAGCAGCGGATTAGCGGGGCCGATGGAGACCCAGTACTTC.

The chain combines TRBV11-1 with TRBJ2-2; D perhaps matches TRBD2 (6 bases). CDR3 length equals 14 residues. Per germline, CDR1 SGHAT and CDR2 FQDESV (reference sequence). V lost 6 bases, J lost 4 bases, and 12 bases lay in between. CDR3 loop: CASRGGLSTGELFF. CDR3 DNA sequence: TGTGCCAGCAGGGGGGGACTCAGCACCGGGGAGCTGTTTTTT.

The chain links TRBV5-8 to TRBJ2-2, with D maybe TRBD1 (5 bases). Germline lookup yields CDR1 SGHTS and CDR2 YDEGEE. V was pared by 0 bases and J by 7 bases, with 13 bases between. The CDR3 extends over 15 amino acids. CDR3 protein: CASSLGQLGYGELFF. CDR3 DNA sequence: TGTGCCAGCAGCTTGGGACAGCTAGGATACGGGGAGCTGTTTTTT.

The table lists this clonotype with a few counts. J is TRBJ1-1 and V is TRBV6-2 or TRBV6-3; no reliable D call. Germline V CDR1 and CDR2: MNHEY, SVGEGT. The CDR3 extends over 12 amino acids. The germline V and J ends were trimmed by 4 bases and 1 base, with 4 bases remaining between them. CDR3 nucleotides: TGTGCCAGCAGTTGGGCGAACACTGAAGCTTTCTTT. It is translated as CASSWANTEAFF.